Reported below is one T cell receptor beta chain. What it binds is unknown. A far larger clone is just one base off, so this is likely a read error. This same CDR3 is encoded by further DNA sequences in the sample. The CDR3 runs 18 residues. Germline V gene sequence: CDR1 SGHNT, CDR2 YYREEE (reference sequence). Trimming took off 4 bases at V and 3 bases at J, with 26 bases between the two ends. The sample is drawn from a study of OX40 agonist ivuxolimab in advanced cancers. Measured with immunoSEQ multiplex PCR; TCRdb has only the in-frame clones, and not every one. The table has around 11,000 clones, 77% seen once. Points from the study as a whole: Mean expanded clone counts were higher in CD8+ than CD4+ T cells. The investigators did not determine what antigen specificity the expanded peripheral T cells had.

The clonotype was recovered from an adult with an advanced solid tumor such as melanoma, head and neck, liver or kidney cancer. This chain links TRBV5-4 with TRBJ2-7; D not resolved. Source: CD4+ or CD8+ T cells sorted from blood, taken in a trial of the OX40 agonist ivuxolimab. The CDR3: CASSQVLDGEKWNYEQYF. The CDR3 DNA sequence: TGTGCCAGCAGCCAAGTTCTGGATGGGGAAAAATGGAACTACGAGCAGTACTTC.